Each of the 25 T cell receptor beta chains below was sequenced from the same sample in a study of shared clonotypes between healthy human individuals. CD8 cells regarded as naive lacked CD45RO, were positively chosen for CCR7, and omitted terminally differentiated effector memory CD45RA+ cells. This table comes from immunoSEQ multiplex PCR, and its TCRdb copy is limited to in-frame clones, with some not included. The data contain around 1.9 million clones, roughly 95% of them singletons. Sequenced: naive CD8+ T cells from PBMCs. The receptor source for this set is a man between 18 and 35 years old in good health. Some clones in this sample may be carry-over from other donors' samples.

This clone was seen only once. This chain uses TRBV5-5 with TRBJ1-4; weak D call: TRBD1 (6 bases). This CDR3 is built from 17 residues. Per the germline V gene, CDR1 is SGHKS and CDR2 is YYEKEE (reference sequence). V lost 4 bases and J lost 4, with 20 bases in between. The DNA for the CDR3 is TGTGCCAGCAGCCCGGACTTTTCGGGGGCCGGTAATGAAAAACTGTTTTTT. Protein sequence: CASSPDFSGAGNEKLFF.

In DNA, the CDR3 is TGTGCCAGCAGCGAGGGCTCCTGGGGCGAGCAGTACTTC. Its protein product is CASSEGSWGEQYF. The V gene is TRBV9, the J gene TRBJ2-7; D unclear. Per the germline V gene, CDR1 is SGDLS and CDR2 is YYNGEE. The CDR3 has 13 residues. The ends were cut back, 3 bases at V and 6 bases at J, with 13 bases in the middle.

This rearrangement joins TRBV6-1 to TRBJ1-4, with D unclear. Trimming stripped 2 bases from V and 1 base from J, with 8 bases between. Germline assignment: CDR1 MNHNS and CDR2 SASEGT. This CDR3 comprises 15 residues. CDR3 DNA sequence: TGTGCCAGCAGTGAAAAGGCTAGAACTAATGAAAAACTGTTTTTT. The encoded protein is CASSEKARTNEKLFF.

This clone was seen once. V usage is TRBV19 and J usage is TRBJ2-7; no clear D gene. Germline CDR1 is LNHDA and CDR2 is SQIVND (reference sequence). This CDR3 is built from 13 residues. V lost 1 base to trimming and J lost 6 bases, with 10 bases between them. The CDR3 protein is CASSIVAQGEQYF. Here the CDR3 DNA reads TGTGCCAGTAGTATAGTCGCCCAAGGCGAGCAGTACTTC.

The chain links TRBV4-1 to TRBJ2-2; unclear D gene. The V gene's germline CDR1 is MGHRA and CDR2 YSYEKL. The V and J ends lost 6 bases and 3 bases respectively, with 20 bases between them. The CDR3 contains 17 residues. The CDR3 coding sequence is TGCGCCAGCAGTCTAATCTGGTCTGGTGCGGACACCGGGGAGCTGTTTTTT. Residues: CASSLIWSGADTGELFF.

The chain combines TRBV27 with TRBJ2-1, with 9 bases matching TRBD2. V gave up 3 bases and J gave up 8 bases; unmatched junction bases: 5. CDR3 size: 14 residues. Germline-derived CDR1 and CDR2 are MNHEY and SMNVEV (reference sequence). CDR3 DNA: TGTGCCAGCAGTTTGCTAGCGGGAAAGGATGAGCAGTTCTTC. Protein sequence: CASSLLAGKDEQFF.

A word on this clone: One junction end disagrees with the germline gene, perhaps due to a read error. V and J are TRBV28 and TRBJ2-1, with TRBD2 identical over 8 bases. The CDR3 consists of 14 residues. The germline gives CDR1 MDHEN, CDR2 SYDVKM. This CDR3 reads CASSLRTSYDEQFF. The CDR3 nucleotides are TGTGCCAGCAGTTTAAGGACTAGCTACGATGAGCAGTTCTTC.

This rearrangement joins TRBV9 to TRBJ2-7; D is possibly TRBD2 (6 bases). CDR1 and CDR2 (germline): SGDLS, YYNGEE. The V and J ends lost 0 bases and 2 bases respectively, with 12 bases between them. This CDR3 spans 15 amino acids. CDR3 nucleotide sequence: TGTGCCAGCAGCGTAGAGGCGGGAAAAGCCTACGAGCAGTACTTC. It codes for CASSVEAGKAYEQYF.

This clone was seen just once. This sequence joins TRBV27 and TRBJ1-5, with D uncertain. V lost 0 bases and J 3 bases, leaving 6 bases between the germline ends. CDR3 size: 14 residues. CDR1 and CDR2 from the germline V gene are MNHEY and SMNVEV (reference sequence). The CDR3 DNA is TGTGCCAGCAGTTTATCGCTGCACAATCAGCCCCAGCATTTT. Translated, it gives CASSLSLHNQPQHF.

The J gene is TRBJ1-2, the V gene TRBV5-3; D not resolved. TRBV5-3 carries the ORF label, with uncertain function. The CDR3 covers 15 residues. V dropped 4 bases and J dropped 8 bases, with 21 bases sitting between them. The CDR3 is CARSPHIEGWRGYTF. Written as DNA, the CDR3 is TGTGCCAGAAGCCCGCATATTGAAGGCTGGCGAGGCTACACCTTC.

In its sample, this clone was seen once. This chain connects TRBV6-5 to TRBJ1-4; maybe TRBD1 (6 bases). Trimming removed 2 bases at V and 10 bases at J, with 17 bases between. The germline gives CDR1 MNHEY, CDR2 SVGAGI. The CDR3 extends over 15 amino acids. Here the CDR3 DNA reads TGTGCCAGCAGTTACCAGGGACAATTAGGTGGAAAACTGTTTTTT. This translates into CASSYQGQLGGKLFF.

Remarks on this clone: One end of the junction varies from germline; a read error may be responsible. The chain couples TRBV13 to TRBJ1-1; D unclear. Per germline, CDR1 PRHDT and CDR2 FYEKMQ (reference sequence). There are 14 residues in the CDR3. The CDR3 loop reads CASSSSRENPEAFF. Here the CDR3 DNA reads TGTGCCAGCAGCTCCTCAAGGGAGAACCCTGAAGCTTTCTTT.

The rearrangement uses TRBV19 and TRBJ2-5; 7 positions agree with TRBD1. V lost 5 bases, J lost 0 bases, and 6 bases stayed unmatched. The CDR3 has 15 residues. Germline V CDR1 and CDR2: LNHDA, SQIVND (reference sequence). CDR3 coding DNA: TGTGCCAGTAGTGACCGGGACAGCAACCAAGAGACCCAGTACTTC. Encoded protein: CASSDRDSNQETQYF.

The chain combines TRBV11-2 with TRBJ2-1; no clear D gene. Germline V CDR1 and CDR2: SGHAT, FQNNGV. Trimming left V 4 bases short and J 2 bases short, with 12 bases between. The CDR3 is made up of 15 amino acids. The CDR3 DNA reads TGTGCCAGCAGCTCCGACTGGGCACCCTACAATGAGCAGTTCTTC. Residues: CASSSDWAPYNEQFF.

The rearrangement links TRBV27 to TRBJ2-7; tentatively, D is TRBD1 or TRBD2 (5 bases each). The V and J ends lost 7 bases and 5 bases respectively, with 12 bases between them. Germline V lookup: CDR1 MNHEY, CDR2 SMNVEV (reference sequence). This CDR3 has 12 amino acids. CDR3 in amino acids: CASKGPFNEQYF. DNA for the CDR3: TGTGCCAGCAAGGGACCGTTTAACGAGCAGTACTTC.

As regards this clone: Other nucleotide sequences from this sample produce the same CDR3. The CDR3 loop is CASSPLAGGLYNEQFF. CDR3 bases: TGTGCCAGCAGTCCGTTAGCGGGAGGCTTGTACAATGAGCAGTTCTTC. The J gene is TRBJ2-1, the V gene TRBV27, with 10 bases aligning to TRBD2. From germline, CDR1 is MNHEY and CDR2 SMNVEV (reference sequence). The trim removed 5 bases at V and 4 bases at J, leaving 8 bases unmatched. This CDR3 has 16 residues.

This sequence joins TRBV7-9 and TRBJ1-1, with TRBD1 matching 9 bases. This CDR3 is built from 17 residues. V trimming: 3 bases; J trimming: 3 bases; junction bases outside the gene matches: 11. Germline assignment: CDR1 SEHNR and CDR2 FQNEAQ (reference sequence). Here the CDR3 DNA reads TGTGCCAGCAGCTTCCTCCGGGACAGGGATAGGCACACTGAAGCTTTCTTT. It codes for CASSFLRDRDRHTEAFF.

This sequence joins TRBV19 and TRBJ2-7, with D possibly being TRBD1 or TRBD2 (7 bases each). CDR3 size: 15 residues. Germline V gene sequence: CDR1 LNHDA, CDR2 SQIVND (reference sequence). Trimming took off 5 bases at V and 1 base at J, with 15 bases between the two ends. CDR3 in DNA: TGTGCCAGTAGTGCTGCAGGGGGGGGATCCTACGAGCAGTACTTC. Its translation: CASSAAGGGSYEQYF.

The CDR3 here is CASSAPGLARDEQYF. CDR3 bases: TGTGCCAGCAGTGCCCCGGGACTCGCGCGAGACGAGCAGTACTTC. J is TRBJ2-7 and V is TRBV2, with TRBD2 as a possible D gene (6 bases). Germline-derived CDR1 and CDR2 are SNHLY and FYNNEI. The V end was cut by 4 bases, the J end by 5 bases, with 18 bases between. The CDR3 spans 15 residues.

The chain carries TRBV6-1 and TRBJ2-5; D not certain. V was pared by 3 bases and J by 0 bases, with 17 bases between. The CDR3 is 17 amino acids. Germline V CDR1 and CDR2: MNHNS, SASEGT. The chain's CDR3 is CASSDEYVMANQETQYF. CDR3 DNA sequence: TGTGCCAGCAGTGATGAGTACGTCATGGCTAACCAAGAGACCCAGTACTTC.

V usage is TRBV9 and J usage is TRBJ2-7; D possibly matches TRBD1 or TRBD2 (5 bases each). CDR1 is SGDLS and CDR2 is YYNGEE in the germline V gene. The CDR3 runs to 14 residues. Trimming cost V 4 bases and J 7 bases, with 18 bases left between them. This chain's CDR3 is CASSPPWDLREQYF. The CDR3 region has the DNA TGTGCCAGCAGCCCCCCGTGGGACCTGCGAGAGCAGTACTTC.

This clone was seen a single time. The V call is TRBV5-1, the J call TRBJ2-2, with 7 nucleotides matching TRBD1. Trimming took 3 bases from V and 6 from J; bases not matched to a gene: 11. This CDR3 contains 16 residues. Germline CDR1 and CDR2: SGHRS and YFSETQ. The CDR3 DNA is TGCGCCAGCAGCTCTATCCGGGACAGACCTCCCGGGGAGCTGTTTTTT. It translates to CASSSIRDRPPGELFF.

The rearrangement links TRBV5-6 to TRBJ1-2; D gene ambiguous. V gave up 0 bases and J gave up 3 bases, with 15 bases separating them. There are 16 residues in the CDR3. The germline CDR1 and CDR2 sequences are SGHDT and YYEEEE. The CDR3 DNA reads TGTGCCAGCAGCTTGGTTGGGTTACTGGGAGACTATGGCTACACCTTC. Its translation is CASSLVGLLGDYGYTF.

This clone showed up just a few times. The CDR3 nucleotides are TGTGCCAGCAGTGTGACAGGTCCCTATGGCTACACCTTC. This codes for CASSVTGPYGYTF. This chain links TRBV27 with TRBJ1-2; perhaps TRBD1 as D (6 bases). Germline V lookup: CDR1 MNHEY, CDR2 SMNVEV (reference sequence). V lost 5 bases to trimming and J lost 4 bases, with 11 bases between them. The CDR3 sequence is 13 residues long.

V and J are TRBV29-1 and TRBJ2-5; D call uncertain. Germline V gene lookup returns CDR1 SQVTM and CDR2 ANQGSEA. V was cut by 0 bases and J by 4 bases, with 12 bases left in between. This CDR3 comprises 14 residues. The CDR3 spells CSVEEASWGETQYF. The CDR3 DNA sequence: TGCAGCGTTGAAGAAGCATCCTGGGGAGAGACCCAGTACTTC.